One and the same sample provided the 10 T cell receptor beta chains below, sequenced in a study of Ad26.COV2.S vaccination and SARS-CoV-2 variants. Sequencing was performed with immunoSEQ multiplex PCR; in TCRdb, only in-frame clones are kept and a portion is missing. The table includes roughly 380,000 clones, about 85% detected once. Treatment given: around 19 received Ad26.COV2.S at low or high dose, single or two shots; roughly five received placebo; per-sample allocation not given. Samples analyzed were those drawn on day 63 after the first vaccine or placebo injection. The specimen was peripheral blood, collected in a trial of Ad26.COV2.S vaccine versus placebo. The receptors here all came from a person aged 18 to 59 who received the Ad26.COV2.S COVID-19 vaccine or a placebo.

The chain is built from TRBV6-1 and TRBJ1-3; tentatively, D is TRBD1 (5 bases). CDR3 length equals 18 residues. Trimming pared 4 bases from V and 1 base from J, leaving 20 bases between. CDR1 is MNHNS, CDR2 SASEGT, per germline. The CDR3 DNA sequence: TGTGCCAGCAGTGCCTCCGCCCGATCAGGGAGTTCTGGAAACACCATATATTTT. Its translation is CASSASARSGSSGNTIYF.

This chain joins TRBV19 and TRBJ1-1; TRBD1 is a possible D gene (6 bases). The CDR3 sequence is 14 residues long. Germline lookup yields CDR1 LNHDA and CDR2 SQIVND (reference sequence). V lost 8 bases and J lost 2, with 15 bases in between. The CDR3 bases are TGTGCCAGTGGACAGACGGGGGTCAACACTGAAGCTTTCTTT. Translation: CASGQTGVNTEAFF.

The CDR3 loop reads CAWSVLRGAGELFF. The CDR3 DNA reads TGTGCCTGGAGTGTACTAAGAGGGGCCGGGGAGCTGTTTTTT. V usage is TRBV30 and J usage is TRBJ2-2, with D tentatively TRBD1 or TRBD2 (5 bases each). V shed 0 bases and J shed 6 bases, with 11 bases lying between them. This CDR3 has 14 amino acids. Germline CDR1 GTSNPN, CDR2 SVGIG (reference sequence).

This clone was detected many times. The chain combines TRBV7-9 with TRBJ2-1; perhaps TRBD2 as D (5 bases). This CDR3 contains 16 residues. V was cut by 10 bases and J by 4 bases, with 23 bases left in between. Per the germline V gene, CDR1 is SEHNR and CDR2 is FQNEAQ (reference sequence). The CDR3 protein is CAINSPREAEYNEQFF. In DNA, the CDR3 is TGTGCCATTAACTCACCCCGGGAAGCAGAATACAATGAGCAGTTCTTC. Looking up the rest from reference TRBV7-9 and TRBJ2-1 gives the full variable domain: DTGVSQNPRHKITKRGQNVTFRCDPISEHNRLYWYRQTLGQGPEFLTYFQNEAQLEKSRLLSDRFSAERPKGSFSTLEIQRTEQGDSAMYLCAINSPREAEYNEQFFGPGTRLTVL.

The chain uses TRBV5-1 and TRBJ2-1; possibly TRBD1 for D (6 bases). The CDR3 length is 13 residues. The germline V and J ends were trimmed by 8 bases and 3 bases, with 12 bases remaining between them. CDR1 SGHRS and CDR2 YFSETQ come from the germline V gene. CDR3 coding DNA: TGCGCCAGTCACAGGGAAGGCTACAATGAGCAGTTCTTC. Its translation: CASHREGYNEQFF.

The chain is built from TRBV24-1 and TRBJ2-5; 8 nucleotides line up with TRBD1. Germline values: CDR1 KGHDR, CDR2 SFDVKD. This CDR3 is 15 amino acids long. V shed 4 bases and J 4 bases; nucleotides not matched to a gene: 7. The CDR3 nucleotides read TGTGCCACCAGTGACCTACGGACAGGGCCAGAGACCCAGTACTTC. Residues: CATSDLRTGPETQYF.

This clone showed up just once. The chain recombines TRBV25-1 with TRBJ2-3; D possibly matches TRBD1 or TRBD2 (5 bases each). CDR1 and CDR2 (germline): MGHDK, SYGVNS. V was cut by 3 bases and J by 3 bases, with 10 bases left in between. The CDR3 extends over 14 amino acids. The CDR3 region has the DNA TGTGCCAGCAGTGATACCAGGGAGACAGATACGCAGTATTTT. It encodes CASSDTRETDTQYF.

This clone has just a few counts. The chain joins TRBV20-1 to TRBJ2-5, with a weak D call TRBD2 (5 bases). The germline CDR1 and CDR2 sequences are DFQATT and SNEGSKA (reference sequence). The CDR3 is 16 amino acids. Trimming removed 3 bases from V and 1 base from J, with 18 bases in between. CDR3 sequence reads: CSASLSGYTSQETQYF. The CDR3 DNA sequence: TGCAGTGCTAGTCTCAGCGGATACACTAGCCAAGAGACCCAGTACTTC.

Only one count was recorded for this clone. CDR3 in amino acids: CASSMTGSTGANVLTF. The CDR3 nucleotides read TGTGCCAGCAGCATGACAGGGTCCACTGGGGCCAACGTCCTGACTTTC. The gene calls are TRBV7-9 and TRBJ2-6; TRBD1 matches at 7 bases. The CDR3 loop spans 16 amino acids. From germline, CDR1 is SEHNR and CDR2 FQNEAQ (reference sequence). The J segment lost 2 bases and the V segment lost 5 bases, leaving 6 bases of the junction unmatched.

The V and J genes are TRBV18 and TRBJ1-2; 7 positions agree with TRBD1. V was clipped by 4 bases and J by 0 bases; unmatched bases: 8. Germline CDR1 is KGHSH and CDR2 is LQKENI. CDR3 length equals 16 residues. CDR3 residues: CASSLTPQGTNYGYTF. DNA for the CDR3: TGTGCCAGCTCACTCACCCCACAGGGGACTAACTATGGCTACACCTTC.